This entry lists 2 T cell receptor beta chains sequenced from one sample in a study of identical twins (dated by TCRdb to the mid-2010s). Libraries were constructed by 5' RACE. The sequencer was an Illumina HiSeq 2000. TCRdb passed the public sequencing reads through fastp at Q25 and MiXCR, retaining productive beta sequences. CDR3 protein sequences are deduplicated, and each keeps its most common genes and DNA. For this sample the table gives hundreds of thousands of distinct CDR3 sequences, of which over 5% were detected only once. 1.5% to 2% of the sample is held by the ten biggest clonotypes. The source material was naive T cells sorted from blood. Taken with the paper, the label for cell subset or site translates to: cells isolated with a human naive T-cell isolation kit. The receptors were sampled from a man aged 18 to 30 in good health.

This clonotype was found many times. The chain uses TRBV6-1 and TRBJ1-1; D ambiguous. The CDR3 covers 13 residues. Germline assignment: CDR1 MNHNS and CDR2 SASEGT. Trimming cost V 0 bases and J 8 bases, with 10 bases left between them. The CDR3, as DNA: TGTGCCAGCAGTGAAGCCGGCAGGACCGAAGCTTTCTTT. It codes for CASSEAGRTEAFF.

V usage is TRBV12-3 or TRBV12-4 and J usage is TRBJ1-1, with D possibly matching TRBD1 (6 bases). The ends were cut back, 5 bases at V and 1 base at J, with 17 bases in the middle. There are 16 residues in the CDR3. This CDR3 is CASSPSFGQKNTEAFF. In DNA form, the CDR3 reads TGTGCCAGCAGTCCCTCCTTCGGACAGAAGAACACTGAAGCTTTCTTT.